What follows are 7 T cell receptor beta chains derived from one specimen sequenced in a study of blood T cell repertoires in COVID-19. Generated by immunoSEQ multiplex PCR, the TCRdb table keeps only in-frame clones and is missing some. The data show more than 65,000 clones, with roughly 84% seen just once and under 7% held by the top ten. Specimen: peripheral blood. Receptors originate from a man between 45 and 60 years old with active COVID-19.

The V and J genes are TRBV4-3 and TRBJ2-1; 11 bases map to TRBD2. This CDR3 contains 17 residues. V dropped 1 base and J dropped 7; count of bases not matched to a gene: 9. Germline V gene lookup returns CDR1 LGHNA and CDR2 YSLEER. CDR3: CASSQAPGTSGGNEQFF. CDR3 nucleotides: TGCGCCAGCAGCCAAGCCCCAGGGACTAGCGGAGGTAATGAGCAGTTCTTC.

The CDR3 here is CASSQATPFLTNPNNEQFF. CDR3 nucleotide sequence: TGCGCCAGCAGCCAAGCAACCCCATTTCTAACCAACCCCAACAATGAGCAGTTCTTC. This chain links TRBV4-1 with TRBJ2-1, with D uncertain. This CDR3 has 19 amino acids. V was shortened by 1 base and J by 5 bases, with 24 bases between the two germline ends. CDR1 MGHRA and CDR2 YSYEKL come from the germline V gene.

The rearrangement links TRBV7-9 to TRBJ1-1, with 8 bases that match TRBD1. Looked up from germline, CDR1 is SEHNR and CDR2 is FQNEAQ (reference sequence). The CDR3 totals 14 residues. V was pared by 3 bases and J by 1 base, with 1 base of the junction left unmatched. DNA of the CDR3: TGTGCCAGCAGCTTCCAGGGGGCGAACACTGAAGCTTTCTTT. Encoded protein: CASSFQGANTEAFF.

J is TRBJ2-3 and V is TRBV29-1, with 7 bases that match TRBD1. V trimming: 6 bases; J trimming: 5 bases; junction bases outside the gene matches: 5. Germline loops: CDR1 SQVTM, CDR2 ANQGSEA. This CDR3 region has 12 residues. This chain's CDR3 is CSVDRVIDTQYF. The CDR3 bases are TGCAGCGTCGACAGGGTGATAGATACGCAGTATTTT.

The rearrangement links TRBV14 to TRBJ2-1; unclear D gene. Per the germline V gene, CDR1 is SGHDN and CDR2 is FVKESK. The CDR3 loop spans 13 amino acids. V lost 6 bases, J lost 1 base, and 7 bases lay in between. The CDR3 nucleotides are TGTGCCAGCAGTTCACAATCCTACAATGAGCAGTTCTTC. It is translated as CASSSQSYNEQFF.

The CDR3 nucleotides read TGTGCCAGCGTCAGGGCTTCCAATCAGCCCCAGCATTTT. This translates into CASVRASNQPQHF. The V gene is TRBV6-6, the J gene TRBJ1-5; D might be TRBD1 (5 bases). Germline CDR1 and CDR2: MNHNY and SVGAGI (reference sequence). The ends were cut back, 8 bases at V and 3 bases at J, with 11 bases in the middle. This CDR3 comprises 13 residues.

This chain uses TRBV5-1 with TRBJ1-5; 11 bases map to TRBD1. The CDR3 has 16 amino acids. V lost 2 bases to trimming and J lost 2 bases; unmatched junction nucleotides: 3. Germline values: CDR1 SGHRS, CDR2 YFSETQ. CDR3 sequence (DNA): TGCGCCAGCAGCTTAACGGGACAGGGGGGCAATCAGCCCCAGCATTTT. Encoded protein: CASSLTGQGGNQPQHF.